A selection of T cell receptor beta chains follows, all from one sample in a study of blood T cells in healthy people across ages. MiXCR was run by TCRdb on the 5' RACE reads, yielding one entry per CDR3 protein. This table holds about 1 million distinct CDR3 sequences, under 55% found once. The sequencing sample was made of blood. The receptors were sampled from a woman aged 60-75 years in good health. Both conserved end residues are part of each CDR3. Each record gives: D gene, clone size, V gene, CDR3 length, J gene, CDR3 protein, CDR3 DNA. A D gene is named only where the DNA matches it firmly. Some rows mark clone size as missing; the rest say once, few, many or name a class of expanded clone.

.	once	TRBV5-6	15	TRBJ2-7	CASSPPGLFSTEQYF	TGTGCCAGCAGCCCCCCAGGGCTGTTTAGTACCGAGCAGTACTTC
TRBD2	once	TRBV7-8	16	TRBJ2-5	CASSSMGTSGRETQYF	TGTGCCAGCAGCTCTATGGGGACTAGCGGGAGGGAGACCCAGTACTTC
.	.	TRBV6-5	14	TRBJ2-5	CASRNPGLAETQYF	TGTGCCAGCAGGAATCCCGGTCTGGCAGAGACCCAGTACTTC
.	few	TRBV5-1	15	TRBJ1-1	CASSLMGAMNTEAFF	TGCGCCAGCAGCTTGATGGGGGCGATGAACACTGAAGCTTTCTTT
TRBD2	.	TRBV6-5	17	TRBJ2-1	CASSYLTSGRAYNEQFF	TGTGCCAGCAGTTACCTAACTAGCGGCCGGGCCTACAATGAGCAGTTCTTC
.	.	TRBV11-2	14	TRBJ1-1	CASSPPGGSTEAFF	TGTGCCAGCAGCCCACCCGGAGGGAGCACTGAAGCTTTCTTT
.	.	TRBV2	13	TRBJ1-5	CASSAEANQPQHF	TGTGCCAGCAGCGCCGAGGCCAATCAGCCCCAGCATTTT
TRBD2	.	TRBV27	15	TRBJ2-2	CASSPWTSGTGELFF	TGTGCCAGCAGTCCATGGACTAGCGGGACCGGGGAGCTGTTTTTT
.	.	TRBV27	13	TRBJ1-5	CASRGHTSGTQHF	TGTGCCAGCAGGGGTCACACTTCTGGGACCCAGCATTTT
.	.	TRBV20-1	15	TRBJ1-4	CSARDPAEFNEKLFF	TGCAGTGCTAGAGACCCGGCCGAGTTTAATGAAAAACTGTTTTTT
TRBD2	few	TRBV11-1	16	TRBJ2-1	CASSWRTSGPYNEQFF	TGTGCCAGCAGCTGGCGGACTAGCGGTCCCTACAATGAGCAGTTCTTC
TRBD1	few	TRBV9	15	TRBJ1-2	CASSEVGTGGHGYTF	TGTGCCAGCAGCGAAGTAGGGACAGGGGGTCATGGCTACACCTTC
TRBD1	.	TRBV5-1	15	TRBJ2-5	CASNPTGGDGETQYF	TGCGCCAGCAACCCTACAGGGGGCGACGGGGAGACCCAGTACTTC
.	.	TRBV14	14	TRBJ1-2	CASSQDARSYGYTF	TGTGCCAGCAGCCAAGATGCGAGGAGTTATGGCTACACCTTC
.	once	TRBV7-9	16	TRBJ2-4	CASSQAGILAKNIQYF	TGTGCCAGCAGCCAGGCAGGGATTCTAGCCAAAAACATTCAGTACTTC
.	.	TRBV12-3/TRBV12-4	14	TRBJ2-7	CTSTLGTSYNEQYF	TGTACCAGCACCCTAGGGACTTCTTACAATGAGCAGTACTTC
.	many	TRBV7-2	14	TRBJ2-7	CASSRMSIAGEQYF	TGTGCCAGCTCCAGGATGTCTATCGCGGGGGAGCAGTACTTC
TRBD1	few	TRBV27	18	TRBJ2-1	CASSIGQGAMSSYNEQFF	TGTGCCAGCAGTATCGGACAGGGGGCGATGAGCTCCTACAATGAGCAGTTCTTC
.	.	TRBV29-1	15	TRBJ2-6	CSVEVQGSGANVPTF	TGCAGCGTTGAAGTACAGGGCTCTGGGGCCAACGTCCCGACTTTC
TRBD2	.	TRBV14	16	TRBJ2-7	CASSQGRGRAAYEQYF	TGTGCCAGCAGCCAAGGCCGGGGGAGGGCCGCCTACGAGCAGTACTTC
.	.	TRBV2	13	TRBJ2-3	CASTMGSTDTQYF	TGTGCCAGCACGATGGGTAGCACAGATACGCAGTATTTT
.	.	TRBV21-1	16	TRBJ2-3	CASSSARRATPDTQYF	TGTGCCAGCAGCTCCGCAAGGAGAGCCACGCCAGATACGCAGTATTTT
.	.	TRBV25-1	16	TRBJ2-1	CASSEGAEWIGNEQFF	TGTGCCAGCAGTGAGGGGGCCGAATGGATTGGGAATGAGCAGTTCTTC
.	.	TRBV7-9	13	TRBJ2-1	CASRARDSDEQFF	TGTGCCAGCAGGGCCAGGGATAGCGATGAGCAGTTCTTC
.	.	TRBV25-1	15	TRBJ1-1	CASSDGGNFSPEAFF	TGTGCCAGCAGTGACGGCGGTAATTTCAGCCCTGAAGCTTTCTTT
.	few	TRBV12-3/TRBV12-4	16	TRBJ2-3	CASSESRGDGTDTQYF	TGTGCCAGCAGTGAATCCAGGGGTGATGGCACAGATACGCAGTATTTT
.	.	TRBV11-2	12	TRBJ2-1	CASSYSGETQFF	TGTGCCAGCAGCTATAGCGGAGAGACCCAGTTCTTC
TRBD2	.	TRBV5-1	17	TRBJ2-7	CASSLISGPSGTYEQYF	TGCGCCAGCAGCTTGATTAGTGGACCTAGCGGCACCTACGAGCAGTACTTC
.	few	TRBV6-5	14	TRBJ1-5	CASSRGGGNQPQHF	TGTGCCAGCAGCCGAGGAGGGGGCAATCAGCCCCAGCATTTT
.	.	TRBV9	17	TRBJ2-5	CASSVGISPSLGETQYF	TGTGCCAGCAGCGTAGGTATTAGCCCTTCCCTAGGGGAGACCCAGTACTTC
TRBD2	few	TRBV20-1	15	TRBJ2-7	CSAREVGGRPYEQYF	TGCAGTGCTAGAGAGGTTGGCGGGAGACCCTACGAGCAGTACTTC
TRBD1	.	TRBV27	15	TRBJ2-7	CASSDTGTGVYEQYF	TGTGCCAGCAGTGACACCGGGACAGGGGTCTACGAGCAGTACTTC
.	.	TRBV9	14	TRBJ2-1	CASSVTGGYNEQFF	TGTGCCAGCAGCGTAACCGGGGGATACAATGAGCAGTTCTTC
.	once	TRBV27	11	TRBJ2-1	CASATGPEQFF	TGTGCCAGCGCTACAGGGCCTGAGCAGTTCTTC
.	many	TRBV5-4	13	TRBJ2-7	CASSLEQGNEQYF	TGTGCCAGCAGCTTAGAACAAGGCAACGAGCAGTACTTC
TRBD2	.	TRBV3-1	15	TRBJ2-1	CASSQRGRGGNEQFF	TGTGCCAGCAGCCAGCGGGGGAGAGGTGGCAATGAGCAGTTCTTC
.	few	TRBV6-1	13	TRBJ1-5	CASSEQGGQPQHF	TGTGCCAGCAGTGAGCAGGGAGGTCAGCCCCAGCATTTT
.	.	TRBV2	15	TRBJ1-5	CASKSGGWNNQPQHF	TGTGCCAGCAAATCGGGGGGCTGGAACAATCAGCCCCAGCATTTT
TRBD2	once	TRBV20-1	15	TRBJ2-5	CSARGLAGAYNEQYF	TGCAGTGCTAGAGGACTAGCGGGAGCCTACAATGAGCAGTACTTC
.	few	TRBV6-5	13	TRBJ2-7	CASSYSIVNEQYF	TGTGCCAGCAGTTACTCGATCGTGAACGAGCAGTACTTC
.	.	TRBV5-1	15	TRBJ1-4	CASAWGANSHEKLFF	TGCGCCAGCGCCTGGGGTGCAAACTCCCATGAAAAACTGTTTTTT
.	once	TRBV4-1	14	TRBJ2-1	CASSQQLGRNEQFF	TGCGCCAGCAGCCAGCAACTAGGGAGGAATGAGCAGTTCTTC
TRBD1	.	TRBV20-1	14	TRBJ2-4	CSATGTGVENIQYF	TGCAGTGCTACCGGGACAGGGGTTGAAAACATTCAGTACTTC
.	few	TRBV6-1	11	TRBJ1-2	CASSVGYGYTF	TGTGCCAGCAGTGTAGGCTATGGCTACACCTTC
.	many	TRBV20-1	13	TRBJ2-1	CSAVTDSYNEQFF	TGCAGCGCTGTAACGGACTCCTACAATGAGCAGTTCTTC
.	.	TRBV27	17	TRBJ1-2	CASSLSRVGAGPYGYTF	TGTGCCAGCAGTTTATCTCGAGTCGGGGCAGGTCCCTATGGCTACACCTTC
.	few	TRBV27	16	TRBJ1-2	CASSFSVRAGSLGYTF	TGTGCCAGCAGTTTTTCTGTCCGTGCAGGTTCCCTTGGCTACACCTTC
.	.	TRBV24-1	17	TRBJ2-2	CATSDQAGQGFTGELFF	TGTGCCACCAGTGACCAAGCCGGGCAGGGGTTCACCGGGGAGCTGTTTTTT
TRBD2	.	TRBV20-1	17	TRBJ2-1	CSARDRSSGDSCNEQFF	TGCAGTGCTAGAGATCGGTCTAGCGGGGACTCCTGCAATGAGCAGTTCTTC
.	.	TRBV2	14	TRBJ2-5	CASTGDKGGETQYF	TGTGCCAGCACGGGTGATAAGGGGGGTGAGACCCAGTACTTC
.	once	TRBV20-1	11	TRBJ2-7	CSAGDGYEQYF	TGCAGTGCTGGTGACGGATACGAGCAGTACTTC
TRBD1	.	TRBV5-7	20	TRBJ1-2	CASSLEGQGAIPHSQYGYTF	TGTGCCAGCAGCTTGGAGGGACAGGGGGCGATTCCCCATTCTCAGTATGGCTACACCTTC
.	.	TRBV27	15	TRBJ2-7	CASSPLGIEYNEQYF	TGTGCCAGCAGCCCTCTAGGTATAGAATACAATGAGCAGTACTTC
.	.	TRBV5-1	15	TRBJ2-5	CASSLVAGTQKTQYF	TGCGCCAGCAGCTTGGTGGCGGGGACTCAAAAGACCCAGTACTTC
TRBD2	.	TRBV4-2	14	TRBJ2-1	CASSPRAGIGEQFF	TGTGCCAGCAGCCCCCGAGCGGGAATCGGTGAGCAGTTCTTC